Described below is a single TCR beta chain sequence and its context. Its target is unknown. Time point meaning: neoterminal ileum biopsy at postoperative endoscopy, about 6 months after surgery. Trimming shortened V by 1 base and J by 5 bases, and 10 bases separated the two germline ends. The length of the CDR3 is 14 residues. Germline CDR1 is SNHLY and CDR2 is FYNNEI. The data belong to a study of T cell repertoires in ileal Crohn's disease. As for the study in general: At surgery, around 36% of patients smoked, with median disease duration 7.9 years. All patients had surgery for stricturing (approximately 60%) or penetrating (39%) disease. M6 samples are neoterminal ileum biopsies from postoperative colonoscopy.

Study outcomes and limitations: The median delay to postoperative endoscopy was approximately 7.5 months.

Generated by immunoSEQ multiplex PCR, the TCRdb table keeps only in-frame clones and is missing some. The sample consists of 12,000 or so clones, 67% of them appearing once. Sequencing was done on a sample of ileal tissue. The J gene is TRBJ2-3, the V gene TRBV2; D is undetermined. This clonotype was sampled from an adult with Crohn's disease. This chain's CDR3 is CASSEDLTKDTQYF. In DNA, the CDR3 is TGTGCCAGCAGTGAAGACCTAACCAAAGATACGCAGTATTTT.